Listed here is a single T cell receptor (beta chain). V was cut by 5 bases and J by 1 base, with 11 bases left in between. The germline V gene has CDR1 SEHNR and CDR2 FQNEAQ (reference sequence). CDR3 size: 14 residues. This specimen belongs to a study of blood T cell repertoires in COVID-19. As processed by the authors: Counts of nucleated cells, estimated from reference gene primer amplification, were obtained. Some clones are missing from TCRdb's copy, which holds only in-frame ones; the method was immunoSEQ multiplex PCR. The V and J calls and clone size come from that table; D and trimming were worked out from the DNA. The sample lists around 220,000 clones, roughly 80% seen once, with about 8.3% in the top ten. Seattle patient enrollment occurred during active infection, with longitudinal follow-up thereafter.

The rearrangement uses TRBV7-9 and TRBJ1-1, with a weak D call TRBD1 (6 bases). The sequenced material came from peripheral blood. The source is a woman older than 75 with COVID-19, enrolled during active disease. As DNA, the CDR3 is TGTGCCAGCAGCCCGGGACATACGAACACTGAAGCTTTCTTT. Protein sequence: CASSPGHTNTEAFF.